The 7 T cell receptor beta chains in this list originate from one sample, sequenced in a study of blood T cell repertoires in COVID-19. Sequencing was performed with immunoSEQ multiplex PCR; in TCRdb, only in-frame clones are kept and a portion is missing. This sample has almost 30,000 clones, with approximately 90% found just once. Specimen: peripheral blood. The receptors were gathered from a human donor in a cohort sampled during active COVID-19.

The chain combines TRBV6-4 with TRBJ2-3, with 9 bases aligning to TRBD1. Looked up from germline, CDR1 is MRHNA and CDR2 is SNTAGT. This CDR3 spans 15 amino acids. The junction had 7 bases not matched to a gene; V was cut back by 5 bases and J by 4 bases. The DNA for the CDR3 is TGTGCCAGCAGTAAGACAGGGGGTTGGGCAGATACGCAGTATTTT. Amino acids: CASSKTGGWADTQYF.

This chain joins TRBV19 and TRBJ1-1; maybe TRBD1 (5 bases). Trimming pared 3 bases from V and 10 bases from J, leaving 15 bases between. Germline CDR1 is LNHDA and CDR2 is SQIVND (reference sequence). This CDR3 region has 13 residues. The DNA of the CDR3 is TGTGCCAGTAGTATTTATGGCGCAAGGGGAGCTTTCTTT. This sequence encodes CASSIYGARGAFF.

This clone was seen just once. The chain joins TRBV7-6 to TRBJ2-5; no reliable D call. CDR1 and CDR2 from the germline V gene are SGHVS and FNYEAQ. The V end lost 2 bases, the J end lost 1 base, and 5 bases lay between the germline ends. CDR3 length: 13 amino acids. DNA for the CDR3: TGTGCCAGCAGCTTACAGGTCCAAGAGACCCAGTACTTC. Protein product: CASSLQVQETQYF.

The V call is TRBV2, the J call TRBJ1-2; 8 bases map to TRBD1. Germline assignment: CDR1 SNHLY and CDR2 FYNNEI. This CDR3 region has 11 residues. The J segment lost 8 bases and the V segment lost 11 bases, leaving 7 bases of the junction unmatched. CDR3 residues: CAGGTGGGYTF. The CDR3 DNA sequence: TGTGCCGGCGGGACAGGTGGGGGCTACACCTTC.

The chain carries TRBV5-1 and TRBJ2-3; possible D gene TRBD2, 6 bases. Trimming stripped 1 base from V and 5 bases from J, with 11 bases between. The CDR3 contains 14 residues. Germline V CDR1 and CDR2: SGHRS, YFSETQ. CDR3 loop: CASSLTGEVDTQYF. In DNA, the CDR3 is TGCGCCAGCAGCTTGACGGGGGAGGTAGATACGCAGTATTTT.

This clone came up a few times. This chain links TRBV7-9 with TRBJ1-6, with D unclear. The CDR3 runs 15 residues. V was clipped by 6 bases and J by 9 bases, with 18 bases between them. CDR1 and CDR2 (germline): SEHNR, FQNEAQ (reference sequence). CDR3 amino acids: CASRVGGNSGSPLHF. CDR3 in DNA: TGTGCCAGCAGAGTGGGCGGCAACAGCGGTTCACCCCTCCACTTT.

The V call is TRBV6-2 or TRBV6-3, the J call TRBJ2-7; D gene unclear. This CDR3 spans 12 amino acids. Germline loops: CDR1 MNHEY, CDR2 SVGEGT. Trimming took 2 bases from V and 3 from J, leaving 5 bases between them. This chain's CDR3 is CASSYIHYEQYF. As DNA, the CDR3 is TGTGCCAGCAGTTACATCCACTACGAGCAGTACTTC.